This TCR beta chain was sequenced for a study of CD8 T cells in Susac syndrome. CD8+ and CD4+ T cells from blood underwent TCR beta sequencing. Matched for age and sex, the controls were healthy donors. The germline V gene has CDR1 SGHNT and CDR2 YYREEE (reference sequence). CDR3 length equals 16 residues. Losses at the gene ends were 4 bases for V and 6 bases for J; bases not matched to a gene: 12. Comment on this clonotype: The antigen remains unidentified.

RNA amounts of roughly 0.45 to 1 ug underwent reverse transcription with random hexamers. A multiplex approach, immunoSEQ multiplex PCR, amplified TCR beta CDR3 across 54 Vbeta and 13 Jbeta. TCRdb analysed the immunoSEQ multiplex PCR reads with MiXCR anew, one entry per CDR3 protein. The sample includes approximately 120,000 distinct CDR3 sequences, around 94% seen only once; the top ten take more than 0.075%. Study observations and caveats: The study conceded that its TCR sequencing and HLA analysis involved relatively few individuals.

This rearrangement joins TRBV5-4 to TRBJ2-2, with 7 bases that match TRBD2. This receptor was identified in a human donor in good health. Specimen: CD4+ T cells from PBMCs. CDR3: CASSIQAGTWAGELFF. Written as DNA, the CDR3 is TGTGCCAGCAGCATCCAAGCGGGAACTTGGGCCGGGGAGCTGTTTTTT.